This T cell receptor beta chain was identified in a study of cytomegalovirus exposure and HLA in healthy donors. PCR employed 60 Vbeta and 13 Jbeta primers. The repertoire was sequenced with immunoSEQ multiplex PCR; TCRdb's copy has only in-frame clones and lacks some. The table shows tens of thousands of clones, with over 75% occurring only once. Trimming cost V 0 bases and J 2 bases, with 11 bases left between them. The germline CDR1 and CDR2 sequences are MGHRA and YSYEKL. The CDR3 runs to 15 residues. Material for sequencing was PBMCs. V is TRBV4-1 and J is TRBJ2-7; D uncertain. This TCR came from a woman in her thirties in good health and CMV-seronegative. The CDR3 loop reads CASSQERQRTYEQYF. The CDR3, as DNA: TGCGCCAGCAGCCAAGAAAGGCAGCGTACCTACGAGCAGTACTTC.